This T cell receptor (beta chain) was obtained from a study of T-cell reconstitution after alpha-beta-depleted transplantation in children. This clonotype was found many times. The TCRbeta library was prepared with unique molecular identifiers. One entry per CDR3 protein results from TCRdb running MiXCR on the PCR reads. This sample has hundreds of thousands of distinct CDR3 sequences, with roughly 15% found just once. This CDR3 has 16 amino acids. V was clipped by 0 bases and J by 4 bases, with 14 bases between them. Germline V lookup: CDR1 MNHEY, CDR2 SVGAGI. Here the sequenced sample was PBMCs from the stem cell graft donor, taken from the stem cell graft. This receptor was obtained from a human donor who donated a stem cell graft to a child with acute myeloid leukemia. This chain joins TRBV6-5 and TRBJ2-3, with D possibly TRBD2 on 6 matching bases. The CDR3 sequence is CASSYSPGVNADTQYF. CDR3 DNA sequence: TGTGCCAGCAGTTACTCACCGGGGGTTAACGCAGATACGCAGTATTTT.